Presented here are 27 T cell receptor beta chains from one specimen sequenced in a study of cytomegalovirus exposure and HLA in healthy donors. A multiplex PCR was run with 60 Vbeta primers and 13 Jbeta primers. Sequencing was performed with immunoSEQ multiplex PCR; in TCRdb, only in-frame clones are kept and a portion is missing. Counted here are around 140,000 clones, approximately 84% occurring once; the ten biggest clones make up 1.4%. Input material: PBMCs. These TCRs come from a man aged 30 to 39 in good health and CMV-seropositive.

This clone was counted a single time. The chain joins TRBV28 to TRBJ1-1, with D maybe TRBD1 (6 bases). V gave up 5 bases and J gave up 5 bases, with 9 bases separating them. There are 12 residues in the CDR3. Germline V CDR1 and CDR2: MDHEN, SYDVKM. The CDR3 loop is CASSRTETEAFF. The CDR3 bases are TGTGCCAGCAGTCGGACAGAGACTGAAGCTTTCTTT.

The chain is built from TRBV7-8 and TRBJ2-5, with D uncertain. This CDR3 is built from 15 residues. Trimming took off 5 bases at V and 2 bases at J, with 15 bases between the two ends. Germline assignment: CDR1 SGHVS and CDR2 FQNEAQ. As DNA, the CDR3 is TGTGCCAGCAGCCGATCAGGCCTTCCGCAAGAGACCCAGTACTTC. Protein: CASSRSGLPQETQYF.

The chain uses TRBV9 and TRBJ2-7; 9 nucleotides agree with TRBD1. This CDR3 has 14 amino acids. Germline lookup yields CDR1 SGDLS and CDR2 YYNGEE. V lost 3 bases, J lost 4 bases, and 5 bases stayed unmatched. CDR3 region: CASSATGGGYEQYF. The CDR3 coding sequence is TGTGCCAGCAGCGCCACAGGGGGCGGGTACGAGCAGTACTTC. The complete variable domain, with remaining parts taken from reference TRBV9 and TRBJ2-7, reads DSGVTQTPKHLITATGQRVTLRCSPRSGDLSVYWYQQSLDQGLQFLIQYYNGEERAKGNILERFSAQQFPDLHSELNLSSLELGDSALYFCASSATGGGYEQYFGPGTRLTVT.

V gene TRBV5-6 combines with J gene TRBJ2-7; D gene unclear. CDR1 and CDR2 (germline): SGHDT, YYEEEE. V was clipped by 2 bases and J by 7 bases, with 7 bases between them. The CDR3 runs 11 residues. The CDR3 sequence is CASSFSREQYF. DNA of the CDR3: TGTGCCAGCAGCTTTTCACGGGAGCAGTACTTC. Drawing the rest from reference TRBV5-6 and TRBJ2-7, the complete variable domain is DAGVTQSPTHLIKTRGQQVTLRCSPKSGHDTVSWYQQALGQGPQFIFQYYEEEERQRGNFPDRFSGHQFPNYSSELNVNALLLGDSALYLCASSFSREQYFGPGTRLTVT.

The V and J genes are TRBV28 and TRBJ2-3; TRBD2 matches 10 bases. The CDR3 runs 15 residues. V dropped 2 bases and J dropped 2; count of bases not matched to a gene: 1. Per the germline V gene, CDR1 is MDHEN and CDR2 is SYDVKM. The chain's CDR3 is CASSLLAGDTDTQYF. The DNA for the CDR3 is TGTGCCAGCAGTTTACTAGCGGGAGACACAGATACGCAGTATTTT.

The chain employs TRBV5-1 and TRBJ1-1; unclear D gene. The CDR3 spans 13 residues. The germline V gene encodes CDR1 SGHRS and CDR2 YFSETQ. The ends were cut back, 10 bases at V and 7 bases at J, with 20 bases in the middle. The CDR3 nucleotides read TGCGCCTCCCGAACGTGGAGGGCGAGTGAAGCTTTCTTT. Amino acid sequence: CASRTWRASEAFF.

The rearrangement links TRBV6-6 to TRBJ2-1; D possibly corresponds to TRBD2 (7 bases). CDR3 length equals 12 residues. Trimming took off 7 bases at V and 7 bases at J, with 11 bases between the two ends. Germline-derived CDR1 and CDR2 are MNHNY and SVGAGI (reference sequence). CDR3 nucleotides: TGTGCCAGCACCGAGGGGGGGAATGAGCAGTTCTTC. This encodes CASTEGGNEQFF.

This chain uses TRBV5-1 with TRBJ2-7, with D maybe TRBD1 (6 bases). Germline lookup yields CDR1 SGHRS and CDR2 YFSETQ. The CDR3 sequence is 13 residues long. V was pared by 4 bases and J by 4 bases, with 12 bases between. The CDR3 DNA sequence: TGCGCCAGCAGCCACGGAACAGGGTACGAGCAGTACTTC. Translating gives CASSHGTGYEQYF.

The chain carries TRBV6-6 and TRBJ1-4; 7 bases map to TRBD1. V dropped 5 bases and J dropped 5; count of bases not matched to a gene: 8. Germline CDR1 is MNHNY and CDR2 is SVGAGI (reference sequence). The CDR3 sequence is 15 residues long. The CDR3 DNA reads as TGTGCCAGCAGTCCACCGGGACAGCAAAATGAAAAACTGTTTTTT. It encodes CASSPPGQQNEKLFF.

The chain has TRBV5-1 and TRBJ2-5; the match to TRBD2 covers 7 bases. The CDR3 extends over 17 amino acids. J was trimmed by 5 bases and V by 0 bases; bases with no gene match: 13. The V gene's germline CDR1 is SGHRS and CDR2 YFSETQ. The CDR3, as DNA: TGCGCCAGCAGCTTGGGGGGGGGTTTCGCGAAAACGGAGACCCAGTACTTC. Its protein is CASSLGGGFAKTETQYF.

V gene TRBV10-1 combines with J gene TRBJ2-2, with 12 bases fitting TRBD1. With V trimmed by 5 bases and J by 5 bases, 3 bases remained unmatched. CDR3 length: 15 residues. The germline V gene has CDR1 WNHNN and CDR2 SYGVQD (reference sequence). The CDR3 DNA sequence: TGCGCCAGCAGTACGGGACAGGGGGCGACCGGGGAGCTGTTTTTT. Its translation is CASSTGQGATGELFF.

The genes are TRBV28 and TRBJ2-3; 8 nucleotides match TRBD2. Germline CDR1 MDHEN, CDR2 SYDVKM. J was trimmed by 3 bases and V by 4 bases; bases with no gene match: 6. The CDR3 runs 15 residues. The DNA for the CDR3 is TGTGCCAGCAGTTGGGGACTAGTGGCAACAGATACGCAGTATTTT. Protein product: CASSWGLVATDTQYF.

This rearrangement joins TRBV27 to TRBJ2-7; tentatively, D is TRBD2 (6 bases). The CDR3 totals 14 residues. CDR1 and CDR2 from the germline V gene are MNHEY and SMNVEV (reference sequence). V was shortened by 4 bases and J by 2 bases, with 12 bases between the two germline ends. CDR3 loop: CASSSHRGTYEQYF. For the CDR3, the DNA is TGTGCCAGCAGTTCCCACCGGGGGACCTACGAGCAGTACTTC.

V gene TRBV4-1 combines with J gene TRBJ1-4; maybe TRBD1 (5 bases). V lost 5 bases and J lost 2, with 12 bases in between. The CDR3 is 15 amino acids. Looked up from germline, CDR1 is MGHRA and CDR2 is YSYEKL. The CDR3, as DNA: TGCGCCAGCAGCTACCCAGGGACTACTAATGAAAAACTGTTTTTT. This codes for CASSYPGTTNEKLFF.

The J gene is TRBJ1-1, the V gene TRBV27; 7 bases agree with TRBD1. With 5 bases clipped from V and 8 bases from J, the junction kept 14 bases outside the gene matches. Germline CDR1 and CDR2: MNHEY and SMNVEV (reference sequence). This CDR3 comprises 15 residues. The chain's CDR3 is CASSPRDRGRSEAFF. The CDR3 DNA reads TGTGCCAGCAGTCCAAGGGACAGAGGCCGATCCGAAGCTTTCTTT.

As DNA, the CDR3 is TGTGCCAGCAGCTTAGCAGGGGGCGCCCCGGAGACCCAGTACTTC. Amino acids: CASSLAGGAPETQYF. The gene calls are TRBV7-3 and TRBJ2-5, with 8 bases aligning to TRBD1. The CDR3 is 15 amino acids. Germline CDR1 and CDR2: SGHTA and FQGTGA. V shed 2 bases, J shed 5 bases, and the junction held 7 bases outside the gene matches.

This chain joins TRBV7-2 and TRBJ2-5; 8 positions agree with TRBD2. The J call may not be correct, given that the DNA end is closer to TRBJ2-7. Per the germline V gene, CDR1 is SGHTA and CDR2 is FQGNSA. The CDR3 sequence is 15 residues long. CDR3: CASSPGGGRNYEQYF. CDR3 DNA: TGTGCCAGCAGCCCCGGGGGCGGGAGGAACTACGAGCAGTACTTC.

The CDR3 sequence: CASSPGLAGVSEQYF. CDR3 nucleotide sequence: TGTGCCAGTTCTCCGGGACTAGCGGGAGTAAGCGAGCAGTACTTC. J is TRBJ2-7 and V is TRBV6-5; 14 bases match TRBD2. The CDR3 loop spans 15 amino acids. With 9 bases clipped from V and 6 bases from J, the junction kept 10 bases outside the gene matches. Germline V lookup: CDR1 MNHEY, CDR2 SVGAGI.

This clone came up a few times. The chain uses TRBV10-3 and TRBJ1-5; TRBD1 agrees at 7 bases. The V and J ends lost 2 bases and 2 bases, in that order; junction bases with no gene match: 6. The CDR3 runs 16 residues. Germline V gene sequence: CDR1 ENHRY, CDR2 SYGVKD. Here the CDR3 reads CAISERQGVGNQPQHF. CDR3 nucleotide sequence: TGTGCCATCAGTGAGCGGCAGGGGGTGGGCAATCAGCCCCAGCATTTT.

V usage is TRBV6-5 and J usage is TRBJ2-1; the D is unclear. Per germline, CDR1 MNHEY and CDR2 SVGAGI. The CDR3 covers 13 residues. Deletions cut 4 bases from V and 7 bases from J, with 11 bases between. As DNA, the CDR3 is TGTGCCAGCAGTTCTGTCAACGGGAATGAGCAGTTCTTC. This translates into CASSSVNGNEQFF.

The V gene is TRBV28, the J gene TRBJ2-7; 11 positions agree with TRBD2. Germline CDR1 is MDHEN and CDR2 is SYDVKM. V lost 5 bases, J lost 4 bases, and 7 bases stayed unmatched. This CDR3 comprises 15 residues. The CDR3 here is CASSAIVAGGYEQYF. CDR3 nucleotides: TGTGCCAGCAGTGCTATAGTAGCGGGAGGGTACGAGCAGTACTTC.

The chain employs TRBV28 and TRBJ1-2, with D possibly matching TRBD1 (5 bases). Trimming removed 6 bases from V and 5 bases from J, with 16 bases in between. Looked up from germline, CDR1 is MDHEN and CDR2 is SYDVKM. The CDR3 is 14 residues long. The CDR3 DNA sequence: TGTGCCAGCAGGCAGGCCAGGGCCCCATATGGCTACACCTTC. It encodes CASRQARAPYGYTF.

This chain's CDR3 is CASSATGGSHSNQPQHF. Written as DNA, the CDR3 is TGTGCCAGCAGTGCGACAGGGGGTAGTCATAGCAATCAGCCCCAGCATTTT. The chain couples TRBV2 to TRBJ1-5; 9 nucleotides match TRBD1. The germline CDR1 and CDR2 sequences are SNHLY and FYNNEI. This CDR3 comprises 17 residues. Trimming removed 4 bases from V and 0 bases from J; junction bases left unmatched: 7.

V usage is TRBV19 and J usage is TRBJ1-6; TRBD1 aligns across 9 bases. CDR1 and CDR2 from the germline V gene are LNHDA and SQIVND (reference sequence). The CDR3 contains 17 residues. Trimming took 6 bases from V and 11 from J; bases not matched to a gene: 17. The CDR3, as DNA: TGTGCCAGTAGCCGAGAGACCGGGACAGGGAAGATTGCACCCCTCCACTTT. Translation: CASSRETGTGKIAPLHF.

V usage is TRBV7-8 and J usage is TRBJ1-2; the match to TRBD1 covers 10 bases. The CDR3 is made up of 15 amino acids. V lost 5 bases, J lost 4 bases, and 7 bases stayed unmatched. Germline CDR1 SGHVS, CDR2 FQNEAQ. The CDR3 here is CASSHPGTGAYGYTF. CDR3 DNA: TGTGCCAGCAGCCATCCCGGGACAGGGGCCTATGGCTACACCTTC. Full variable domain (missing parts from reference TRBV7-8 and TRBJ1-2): GAGVSQSPRYKVAKRGQDVALRCDPISGHVSLFWYQQALGQGPEFLTYFQNEAQLDKSGLPSDRFFAERPEGSVSTLKIQRTQQEDSAVYLCASSHPGTGAYGYTFGSGTRLTVV.

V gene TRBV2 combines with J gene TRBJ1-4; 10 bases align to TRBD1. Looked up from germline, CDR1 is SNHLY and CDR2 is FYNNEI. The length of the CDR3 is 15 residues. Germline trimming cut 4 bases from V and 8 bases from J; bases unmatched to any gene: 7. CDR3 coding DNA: TGTGCCAGCAGTGCCCGGGACAGGGGAAGCGAAAAACTGTTTTTT. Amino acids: CASSARDRGSEKLFF.

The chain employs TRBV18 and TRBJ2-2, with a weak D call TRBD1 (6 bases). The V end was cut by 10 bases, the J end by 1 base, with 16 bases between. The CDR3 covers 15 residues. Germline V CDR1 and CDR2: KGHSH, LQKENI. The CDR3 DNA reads TGTGCCACCCCACCCATAGGGGGGAACACCGGGGAGCTGTTTTTT. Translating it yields CATPPIGGNTGELFF. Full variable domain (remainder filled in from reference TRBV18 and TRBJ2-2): NAGVMQNPRHLVRRRGQEARLRCSPMKGHSHVYWYRQLPEEGLKFMVYLQKENIIDESGMPKERFSAEFPKEGPSILRIQQVVRGDSAAYFCATPPIGGNTGELFFGEGSRLTVL.